The rows below give T cell receptor beta chains drawn from one sample of a study of blood T cell repertoires in COVID-19. The protocol was immunoSEQ multiplex PCR, while the TCRdb copy is restricted to in-frame clones and leaves out a portion. The profile covers approximately 440,000 clones, with more than 70% appearing a single time and approximately 12% taken by the ten largest. Material for sequencing was peripheral blood. Every receptor here comes from a woman aged 45-65 years with COVID-19, enrolled during active disease. Each CDR3 is given with its conserved first and last residue. Each record gives: clone size, D gene, J gene, V gene, CDR3 DNA, CDR3 protein. A D gene is named only where the DNA matches it firmly. Clone size appears in some rows only: once, few, many, or a class for an expanded clone.

size: -; D: -; J: TRBJ1-3; V: TRBV10-3; DNA: TGTGCCATCAGTGATACCCGGACAGCTGGAAACACCATATATTTT; CDR3: CAISDTRTAGNTIYF
size: -; D: -; J: TRBJ1-1; V: TRBV6-5; DNA: TGTGCCATCCAAGAGCGGGACACTGAAGCTTTCTTT; CDR3: CAIQERDTEAFF
size: -; D: -; J: TRBJ1-2; V: TRBV6-5; DNA: TGTGCCAGCGGGGGGGGAGAGCCTGGCTACACCTTC; CDR3: CASGGGEPGYTF
size: -; D: -; J: TRBJ1-6; V: TRBV21-1; DNA: TGTGCCAGCAACAAGAGGGCCCCTGGACAGTTCTCACCCCTCCACTTT; CDR3: CASNKRAPGQFSPLHF
size: -; D: TRBD1; J: TRBJ2-1; V: TRBV19; DNA: TGTGCCAGTAGTGTTGACAGGGGCTACAATGAGCAGTTCTTC; CDR3: CASSVDRGYNEQFF
size: -; D: -; J: TRBJ2-7; V: TRBV11-2; DNA: TGTGCCAGCAGCTTATGGGGCACCCTCGGCTACGAGCAGTACTTC; CDR3: CASSLWGTLGYEQYF
size: -; D: -; J: TRBJ1-1; V: TRBV2; DNA: TGTGCCAGCAGAGAGGAGCTTCTGAACACTGAAGCTTTCTTT; CDR3: CASREELLNTEAFF
size: -; D: TRBD1; J: TRBJ1-3; V: TRBV9; DNA: TGTGCCAGCAGTGGGATTGGGGACAGGGGGGTCGACTCTGGAAACACCATATATTTT; CDR3: CASSGIGDRGVDSGNTIYF
size: few; D: -; J: TRBJ2-5; V: TRBV3-1/TRBV3-2; DNA: TGTGCCAGCAGTGCTGAGCTCCAAGAGACCCAGTACTTC; CDR3: CASSAELQETQYF
size: -; D: TRBD2; J: TRBJ2-6; V: TRBV11-2; DNA: TGTGCCAGCAGCTTGGCTAGCGGGGACTACTCTGGGGCCAACGTCCTGACTTTC; CDR3: CASSLASGDYSGANVLTF
size: -; D: -; J: TRBJ1-1; V: TRBV19; DNA: TGTGCCAGTAGTATCTTATTGGGGGGGAGCGCTGAAGCTTTCTTT; CDR3: CASSILLGGSAEAFF
size: -; D: -; J: TRBJ1-2; V: TRBV9; DNA: TGTGCCAGCAGCGGACAAGGTGGACAGAACTATGGCTACACCTTC; CDR3: CASSGQGGQNYGYTF
size: once; D: TRBD1; J: TRBJ1-1; V: TRBV18; DNA: TGTGCCAGCTCACAGGACAGGGAGGACACTGAAGCTTTCTTT; CDR3: CASSQDREDTEAFF
size: -; D: -; J: TRBJ1-2; V: TRBV30; DNA: TGTGCCTGGAGTGTAACGGGGGGTGGCGGCTACACCTTC; CDR3: CAWSVTGGGGYTF
size: -; D: -; J: TRBJ2-5; V: TRBV6-5; DNA: TGTGCCAGCATCCACGAAAGGGGTACCGAGACCCAGTACTTC; CDR3: CASIHERGTETQYF
size: -; D: -; J: TRBJ2-5; V: TRBV30; DNA: TGTGCCTGGAGTTTGTGGGCCTCGGAGACCCAGTACTTC; CDR3: CAWSLWASETQYF
size: once; D: TRBD1; J: TRBJ2-1; V: TRBV27; DNA: TGTGCCAGCAGTGGGCGTGGGGACAGGGGTTCTCTTTACAATGAGCAGTTCTTC; CDR3: CASSGRGDRGSLYNEQFF
size: few; D: -; J: TRBJ2-7; V: TRBV25-1; DNA: TGTGCCAGCAGTGGAGTCCATTCACCTCAGTACTTC; CDR3: CASSGVHSPQYF
size: -; D: TRBD1; J: TRBJ2-7; V: TRBV7-6; DNA: TGTGCCAGCAGCTTCTCCACGGGCCCGGGACAGACATACGAGCAGTACTTC; CDR3: CASSFSTGPGQTYEQYF
size: -; D: TRBD1; J: TRBJ2-1; V: TRBV15; DNA: TGTGCCACCAGCAGAGTCCCCAGGGACAGGGGCTACAATGAGCAGTTCTTC; CDR3: CATSRVPRDRGYNEQFF
size: -; D: -; J: TRBJ1-2; V: TRBV18; DNA: TGTGCCAGCTCAAAAGACCTGGGGGCGACACACTATGGCTACACCTTC; CDR3: CASSKDLGATHYGYTF
size: -; D: -; J: TRBJ2-3; V: TRBV30; DNA: TGTGCCTGGAGTCAGGGGAGATCTAGCACAGATACGCAGTATTTT; CDR3: CAWSQGRSSTDTQYF
size: -; D: TRBD1; J: TRBJ2-7; V: TRBV7-9; DNA: TGTGCCAGCAGCTGGACAGGGACCCACTACGAGCAGTACTTC; CDR3: CASSWTGTHYEQYF
size: -; D: -; J: TRBJ2-7; V: TRBV5-1; DNA: TGCGCCAGCAGCTTGCCGACATCGTCCTACGAGCAGTACTTC; CDR3: CASSLPTSSYEQYF
size: -; D: -; J: TRBJ1-5; V: TRBV6-5; DNA: TGTGCCAGCAAGACAGCTTATTATAGCAATCAGCCCCAGCATTTT; CDR3: CASKTAYYSNQPQHF
size: -; D: TRBD1; J: TRBJ1-2; V: TRBV3-1/TRBV3-2; DNA: TGTGCCAGCAGCCAAGGCAGGGGGGAAGGCTACACCTTC; CDR3: CASSQGRGEGYTF
size: -; D: -; J: TRBJ2-3; V: TRBV11-2; DNA: TGTGCCAGCAGCTCGCAGGGAGGCTTAGTGCCTGATACGCAGTATTTT; CDR3: CASSSQGGLVPDTQYF
size: -; D: TRBD1; J: TRBJ1-2; V: TRBV12-5; DNA: TGTGCTAGTGGGATATCAGGGGGATACTATGGCTACACCTTC; CDR3: CASGISGGYYGYTF
size: -; D: TRBD1; J: TRBJ2-7; V: TRBV15; DNA: TGTGCCACAGCGACAGGGCACCCCTACGAGCAGTACTTC; CDR3: CATATGHPYEQYF
size: -; D: -; J: TRBJ1-1; V: TRBV6-5; DNA: TGTGCCAGCCGCAAGGGGTTAAACACTGAAGCTTTCTTT; CDR3: CASRKGLNTEAFF
size: -; D: -; J: TRBJ2-5; V: TRBV5-1; DNA: TGCGCCAGCACCCTACTGGAGGGCTTGTCGGAGACCCAGTACTTC; CDR3: CASTLLEGLSETQYF
size: -; D: TRBD2; J: TRBJ2-1; V: TRBV11-2; DNA: TGTGCCAGCAGCGGGGGGGGCTACAATGAGCAGTTCTTC; CDR3: CASSGGGYNEQFF
size: once; D: TRBD1; J: TRBJ1-2; V: TRBV6-1; DNA: TGTGCCAGCAGTGAAAGTTTAGGGACAGCTAACTATGGCTACACCTTC; CDR3: CASSESLGTANYGYTF
size: -; D: -; J: TRBJ2-7; V: TRBV6-5; DNA: TGTGCCAGCAGTTACAGGGAGAGCTCCTACGAGCAGTACTTC; CDR3: CASSYRESSYEQYF
size: -; D: -; J: TRBJ1-2; V: TRBV9; DNA: TGTGCCAGCAGCTACCCCAAGTCGGGGGGCAGCTATGGCTACACCTTC; CDR3: CASSYPKSGGSYGYTF
size: -; D: -; J: TRBJ1-5; V: TRBV19; DNA: TGTGCCAGTAGTATGCCCGGGTTCAATCAGCCCCAGCATTTT; CDR3: CASSMPGFNQPQHF
size: -; D: TRBD1; J: TRBJ1-1; V: TRBV19; DNA: TGTGCCAGTAGGGCGGACAGGGGCGACACTGAAGCTTTCTTT; CDR3: CASRADRGDTEAFF
size: -; D: -; J: TRBJ1-1; V: TRBV18; DNA: TGTGCCAGCTCACCCCAAGCGGGGGTTGAAGCTTTCTTT; CDR3: CASSPQAGVEAFF
size: -; D: TRBD1; J: TRBJ1-5; V: TRBV7-2; DNA: TGTGCCAGCAGCCCTAGGACAGGGGGAGATCAGCCCCAGCATTTT; CDR3: CASSPRTGGDQPQHF
size: -; D: -; J: TRBJ1-2; V: TRBV2; DNA: TGTGCCAGCAGGCCCGGGACTAGTGACTATGGCTACACCTTC; CDR3: CASRPGTSDYGYTF
size: -; D: -; J: TRBJ1-1; V: TRBV9; DNA: TGTGCCAGCAGCGTAGAATCCCAGGGGACTGAAGCTTTCTTT; CDR3: CASSVESQGTEAFF
size: -; D: -; J: TRBJ2-5; V: TRBV9; DNA: TGTGCCAGCAGCCCCTCGGGGCTAGGAGGGGTGACCCAGTACTTC; CDR3: CASSPSGLGGVTQYF
size: -; D: TRBD2; J: TRBJ2-7; V: TRBV2; DNA: TGTGCCAGCAGTTTGGGACTAGCGGGGCTTACCTACGAGCAGTACTTC; CDR3: CASSLGLAGLTYEQYF
size: -; D: TRBD1; J: TRBJ2-7; V: TRBV5-1; DNA: TGCGCCAGCAGCTTCGGGACAGCTCCCTACGAGCAGTACTTC; CDR3: CASSFGTAPYEQYF
size: -; D: TRBD1; J: TRBJ2-1; V: TRBV5-1; DNA: TGCGCCAGCAGCTTACGGACAGGGGGATACAATGAGCAGTTCTTC; CDR3: CASSLRTGGYNEQFF
size: -; D: -; J: TRBJ2-7; V: TRBV28; DNA: TGTGCCAGCGCCGGGATGGACGAGCAGTACTTC; CDR3: CASAGMDEQYF
size: -; D: -; J: TRBJ1-3; V: TRBV3-1/TRBV3-2; DNA: TGTGCCAGCAGCCAAGAGGGGGGAGGAAACACCATATATTTT; CDR3: CASSQEGGGNTIYF
size: -; D: -; J: TRBJ2-7; V: TRBV5-5; DNA: TGTGCCAGCAGCTTGAGGGGAGGCGCCTACGAGCAGTACTTC; CDR3: CASSLRGGAYEQYF
size: -; D: -; J: TRBJ1-3; V: TRBV30; DNA: TGTGCCTGGAGTTGGGGGCATCCGAACTCTGGAAACACCATATATTTT; CDR3: CAWSWGHPNSGNTIYF
size: -; D: -; J: TRBJ2-1; V: TRBV12-5; DNA: TGTGCTAGTGGCCCCCCCGCAGGCCTCGAGTTCTTC; CDR3: CASGPPAGLEFF
size: -; D: TRBD1; J: TRBJ1-1; V: TRBV6-5; DNA: TGTGCCAGCCGCAGGGGGGCGGGGACTGAAGCTTTCTTT; CDR3: CASRRGAGTEAFF